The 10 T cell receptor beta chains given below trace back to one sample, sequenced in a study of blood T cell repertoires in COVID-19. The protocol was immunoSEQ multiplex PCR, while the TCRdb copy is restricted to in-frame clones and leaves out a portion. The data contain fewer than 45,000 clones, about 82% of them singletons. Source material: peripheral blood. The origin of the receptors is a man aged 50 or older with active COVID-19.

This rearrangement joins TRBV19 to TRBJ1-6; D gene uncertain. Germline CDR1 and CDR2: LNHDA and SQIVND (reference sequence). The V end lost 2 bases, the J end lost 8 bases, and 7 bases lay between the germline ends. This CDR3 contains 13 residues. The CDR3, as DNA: TGTGCCAGTAGTATATCCGGGGATTCACCCCTCCACTTT. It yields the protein CASSISGDSPLHF.

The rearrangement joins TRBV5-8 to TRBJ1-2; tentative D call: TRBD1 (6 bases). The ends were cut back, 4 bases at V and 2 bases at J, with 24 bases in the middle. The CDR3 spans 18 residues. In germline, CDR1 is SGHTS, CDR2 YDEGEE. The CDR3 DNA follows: TGTGCCAGCAGCGCCGATAGGACCGGACAGATTTTAAACTATGGCTACACCTTC. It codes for CASSADRTGQILNYGYTF.

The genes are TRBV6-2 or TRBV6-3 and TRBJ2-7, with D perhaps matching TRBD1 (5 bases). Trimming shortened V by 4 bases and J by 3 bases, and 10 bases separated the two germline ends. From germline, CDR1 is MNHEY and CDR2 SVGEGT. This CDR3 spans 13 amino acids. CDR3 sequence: CASSLYRSYEQYF. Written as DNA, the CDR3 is TGTGCCAGCAGTTTGTACAGGAGCTACGAGCAGTACTTC.

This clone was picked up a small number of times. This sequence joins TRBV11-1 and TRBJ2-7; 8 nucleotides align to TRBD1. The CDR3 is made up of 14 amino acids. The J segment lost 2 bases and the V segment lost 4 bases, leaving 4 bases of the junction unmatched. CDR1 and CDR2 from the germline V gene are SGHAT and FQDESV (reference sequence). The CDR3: CASSYNRGTYEQYF. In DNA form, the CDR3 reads TGTGCCAGCAGCTACAACAGGGGGACCTACGAGCAGTACTTC.

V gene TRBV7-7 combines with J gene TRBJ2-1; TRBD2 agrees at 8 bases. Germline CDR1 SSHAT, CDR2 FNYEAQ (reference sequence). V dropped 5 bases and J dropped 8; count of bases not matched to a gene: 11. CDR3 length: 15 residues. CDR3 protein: CASSPPGLGRDEQFF. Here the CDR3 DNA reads TGTGCCAGCAGCCCCCCGGGACTAGGAAGGGATGAGCAGTTCTTC.

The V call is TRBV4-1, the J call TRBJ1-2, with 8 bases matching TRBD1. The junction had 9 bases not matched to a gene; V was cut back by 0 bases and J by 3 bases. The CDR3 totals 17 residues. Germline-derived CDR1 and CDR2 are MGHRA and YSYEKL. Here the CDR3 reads CASSQETGGVGDYGYTF. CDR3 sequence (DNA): TGCGCCAGCAGCCAAGAAACAGGGGGAGTAGGTGACTATGGCTACACCTTC.

The CDR3, as DNA: TGTGCCAGTAGTATAGGGTTCCTAGAGTTCTTC. Its protein product is CASSIGFLEFF. The V gene is TRBV19, the J gene TRBJ2-1; D call uncertain. The CDR3 is made up of 11 amino acids. Looked up from germline, CDR1 is LNHDA and CDR2 is SQIVND (reference sequence). Trimming shortened V by 1 base and J by 14 bases, and 9 bases separated the two germline ends. Complete variable domain (other parts from reference TRBV19 and TRBJ2-1): DGGITQSPKYLFRKEGQNVTLSCEQNLNHDAMYWYRQDPGQGLRLIYYSQIVNDFQKGDIAEGYSVSREKKESFPLTVTSAQKNPTAFYLCASSIGFLEFFGPGTRLTVL.

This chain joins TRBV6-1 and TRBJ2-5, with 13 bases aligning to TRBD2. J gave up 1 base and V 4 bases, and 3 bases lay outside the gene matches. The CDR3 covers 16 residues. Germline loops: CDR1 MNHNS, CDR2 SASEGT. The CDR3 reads CASSATSGGTQETQYF. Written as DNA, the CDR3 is TGTGCCAGCAGTGCGACTAGCGGGGGGACCCAAGAGACCCAGTACTTC.

CDR3 loop: CARSPRPGPSTDTQYF. In nucleotides, the CDR3 is TGTGCCAGAAGCCCCCGCCCAGGGCCTAGCACAGATACGCAGTATTTT. The V and J genes are TRBV5-3 and TRBJ2-3; D perhaps matches TRBD1 (5 bases). TRBV5-3 is annotated as an ORF whose role is uncertain. Trimming took 4 bases from V and 0 from J, leaving 15 bases between them. This CDR3 contains 16 residues.

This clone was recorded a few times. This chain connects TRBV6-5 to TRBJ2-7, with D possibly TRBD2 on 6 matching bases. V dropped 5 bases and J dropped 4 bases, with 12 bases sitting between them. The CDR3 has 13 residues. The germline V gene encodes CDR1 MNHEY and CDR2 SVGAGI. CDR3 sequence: CASSPLAGYEQYF. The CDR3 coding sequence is TGTGCCAGCAGTCCCCTGGCGGGGTACGAGCAGTACTTC.